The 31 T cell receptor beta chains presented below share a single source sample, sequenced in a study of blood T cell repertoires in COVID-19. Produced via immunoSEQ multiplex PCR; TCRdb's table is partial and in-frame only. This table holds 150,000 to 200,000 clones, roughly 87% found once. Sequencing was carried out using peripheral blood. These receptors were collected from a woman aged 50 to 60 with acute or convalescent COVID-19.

The CDR3 loop is CASSAWTGGEYF. The CDR3 DNA follows: TGTGCCAGCAGCGCCTGGACAGGGGGAGAGTACTTC. The V call is TRBV7-9, the J call TRBJ2-7, with 10 bases identical to TRBD1. Germline CDR1 SEHNR, CDR2 FQNEAQ (reference sequence). V lost 5 bases to trimming and J lost 11 bases; unmatched junction nucleotides: 6. This CDR3 region has 12 residues.

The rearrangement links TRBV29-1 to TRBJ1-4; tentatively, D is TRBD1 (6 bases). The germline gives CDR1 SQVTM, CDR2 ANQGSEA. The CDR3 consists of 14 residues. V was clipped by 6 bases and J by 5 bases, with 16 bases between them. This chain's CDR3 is CSVQRGGGNEKLFF. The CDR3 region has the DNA TGCAGCGTGCAACGGGGAGGGGGGAATGAAAAACTGTTTTTT.

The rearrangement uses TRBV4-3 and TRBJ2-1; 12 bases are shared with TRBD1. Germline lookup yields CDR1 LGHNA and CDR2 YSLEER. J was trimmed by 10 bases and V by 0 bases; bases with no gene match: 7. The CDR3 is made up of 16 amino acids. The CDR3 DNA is TGCGCCAGCAGCCAAGATTGGGGACAGGGGGCACGGGAGCAGTTCTTC. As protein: CASSQDWGQGAREQFF.

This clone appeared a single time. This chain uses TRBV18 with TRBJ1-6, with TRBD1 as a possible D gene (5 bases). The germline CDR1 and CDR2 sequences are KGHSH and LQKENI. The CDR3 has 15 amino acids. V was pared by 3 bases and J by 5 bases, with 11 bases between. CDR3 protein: CASSPGGPDNSPLHF. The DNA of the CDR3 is TGTGCCAGCTCACCGGGGGGTCCCGATAATTCACCCCTCCACTTT. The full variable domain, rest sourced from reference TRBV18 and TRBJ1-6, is NAGVMQNPRHLVRRRGQEARLRCSPMKGHSHVYWYRQLPEEGLKFMVYLQKENIIDESGMPKERFSAEFPKEGPSILRIQQVVRGDSAAYFCASSPGGPDNSPLHFGNGTRLTVT.

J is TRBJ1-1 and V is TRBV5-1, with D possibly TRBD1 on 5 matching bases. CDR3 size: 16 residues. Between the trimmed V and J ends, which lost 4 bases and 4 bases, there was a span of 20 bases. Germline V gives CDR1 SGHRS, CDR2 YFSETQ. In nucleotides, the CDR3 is TGCGCCAGCAGCCCTCAGGGCCGGCAGGCCTTCACTGAAGCTTTCTTT. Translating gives CASSPQGRQAFTEAFF.

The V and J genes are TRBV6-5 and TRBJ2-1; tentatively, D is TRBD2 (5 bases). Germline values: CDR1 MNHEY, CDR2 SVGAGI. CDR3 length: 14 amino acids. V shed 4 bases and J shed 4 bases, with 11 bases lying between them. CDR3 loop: CASSSTGIYNEQFF. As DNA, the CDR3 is TGTGCCAGCAGTTCGACGGGAATTTACAATGAGCAGTTCTTC.

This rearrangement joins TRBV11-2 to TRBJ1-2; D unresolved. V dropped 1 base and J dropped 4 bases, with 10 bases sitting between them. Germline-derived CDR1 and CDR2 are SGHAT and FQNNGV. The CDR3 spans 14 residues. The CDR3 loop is CASSLAAATYGYTF. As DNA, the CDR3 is TGTGCCAGCAGCTTAGCGGCGGCTACCTATGGCTACACCTTC.

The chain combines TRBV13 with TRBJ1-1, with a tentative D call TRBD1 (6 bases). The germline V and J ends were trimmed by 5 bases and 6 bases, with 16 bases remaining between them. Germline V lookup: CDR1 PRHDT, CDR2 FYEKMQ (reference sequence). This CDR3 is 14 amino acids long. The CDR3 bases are TGTGCCAGCAGCGTCAATCAGGGGATCGCTGAAGCTTTCTTT. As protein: CASSVNQGIAEAFF.

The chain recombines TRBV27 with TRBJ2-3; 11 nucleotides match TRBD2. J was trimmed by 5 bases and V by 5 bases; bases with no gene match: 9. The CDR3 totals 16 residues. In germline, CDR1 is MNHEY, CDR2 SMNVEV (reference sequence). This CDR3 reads CASSPPTSGKRDTQYF. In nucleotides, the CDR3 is TGTGCCAGCAGTCCCCCGACTAGCGGGAAAAGAGATACGCAGTATTTT.

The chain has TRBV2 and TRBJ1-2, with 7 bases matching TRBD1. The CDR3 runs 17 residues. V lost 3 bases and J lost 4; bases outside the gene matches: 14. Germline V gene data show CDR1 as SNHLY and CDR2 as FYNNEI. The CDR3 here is CASSDAGQTTLTYGYTF. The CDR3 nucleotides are TGTGCCAGCAGTGATGCGGGACAGACTACCCTTACCTATGGCTACACCTTC.

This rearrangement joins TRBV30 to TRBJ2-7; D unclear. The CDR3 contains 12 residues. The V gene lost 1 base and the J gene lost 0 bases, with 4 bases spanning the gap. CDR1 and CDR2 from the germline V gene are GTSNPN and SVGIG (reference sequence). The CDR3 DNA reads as TGTGCCTGGAGTGAGAGCTCCTACGAGCAGTACTTC. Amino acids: CAWSESSYEQYF.

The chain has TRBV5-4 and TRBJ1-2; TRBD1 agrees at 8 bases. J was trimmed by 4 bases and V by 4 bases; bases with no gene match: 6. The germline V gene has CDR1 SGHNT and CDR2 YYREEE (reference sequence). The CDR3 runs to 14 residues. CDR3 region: CASSVDRVSYGYTF. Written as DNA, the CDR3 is TGTGCCAGCAGCGTGGACAGGGTGTCCTATGGCTACACCTTC.

CDR3 nucleotide sequence: TGCGCCAGCAGCCAAGGGACGGCGGGAGTTACCGGGGAGCTGTTTTTT. It codes for CASSQGTAGVTGELFF. The gene calls are TRBV4-3 and TRBJ2-2; TRBD2 matches at 7 bases. Trimming at V came to 1 base and at J to 5 bases, leaving 7 bases not matched to a gene. Germline CDR1 LGHNA, CDR2 YSLEER. The CDR3 length is 16 residues.

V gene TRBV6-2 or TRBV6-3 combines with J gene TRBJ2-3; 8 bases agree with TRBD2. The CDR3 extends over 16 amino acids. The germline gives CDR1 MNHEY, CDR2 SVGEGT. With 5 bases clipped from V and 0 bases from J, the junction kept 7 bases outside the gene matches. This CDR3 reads CASSGLAGTSTDTQYF. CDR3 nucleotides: TGTGCCAGCAGTGGTCTAGCGGGTACTAGCACAGATACGCAGTATTTT.

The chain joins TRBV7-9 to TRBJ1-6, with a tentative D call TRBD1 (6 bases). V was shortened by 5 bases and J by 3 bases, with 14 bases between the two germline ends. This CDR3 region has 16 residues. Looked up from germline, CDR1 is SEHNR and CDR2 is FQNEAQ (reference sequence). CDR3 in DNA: TGTGCCAGCAGCCGTTCGGGACAAGTCTATAATTCACCCCTCCACTTT. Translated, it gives CASSRSGQVYNSPLHF.

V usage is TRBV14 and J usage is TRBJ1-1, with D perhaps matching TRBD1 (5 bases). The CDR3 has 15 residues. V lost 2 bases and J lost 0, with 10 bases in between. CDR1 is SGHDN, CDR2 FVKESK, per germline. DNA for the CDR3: TGTGCCAGCAGCCAATTTGGGGGGGTGAACACTGAAGCTTTCTTT. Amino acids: CASSQFGGVNTEAFF.

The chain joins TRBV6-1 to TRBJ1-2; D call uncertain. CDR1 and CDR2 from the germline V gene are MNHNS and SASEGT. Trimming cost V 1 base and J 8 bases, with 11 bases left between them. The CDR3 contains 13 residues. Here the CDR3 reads CASSEVAGGGYTF. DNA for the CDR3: TGTGCCAGCAGTGAAGTGGCAGGCGGGGGCTACACCTTC.

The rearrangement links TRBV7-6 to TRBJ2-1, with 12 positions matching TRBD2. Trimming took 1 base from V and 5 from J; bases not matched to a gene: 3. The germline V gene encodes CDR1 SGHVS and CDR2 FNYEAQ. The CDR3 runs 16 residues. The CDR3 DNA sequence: TGTGCCAGCAGCTTAGAACTAGCGGGGGGAAACAATGAGCAGTTCTTC. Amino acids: CASSLELAGGNNEQFF.

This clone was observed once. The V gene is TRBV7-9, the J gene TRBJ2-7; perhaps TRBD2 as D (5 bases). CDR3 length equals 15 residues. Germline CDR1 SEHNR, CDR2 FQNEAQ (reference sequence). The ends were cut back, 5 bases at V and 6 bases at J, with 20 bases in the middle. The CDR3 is CASSLVGWSRGEQYF. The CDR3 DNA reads TGTGCCAGCAGCCTTGTAGGATGGAGTCGGGGCGAGCAGTACTTC.

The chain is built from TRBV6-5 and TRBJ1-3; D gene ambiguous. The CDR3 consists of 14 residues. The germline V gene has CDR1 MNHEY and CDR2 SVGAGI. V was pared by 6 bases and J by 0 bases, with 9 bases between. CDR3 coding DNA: TGTGCCAGCAGCCAACATGACTCTGGAAACACCATATATTTT. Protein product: CASSQHDSGNTIYF.

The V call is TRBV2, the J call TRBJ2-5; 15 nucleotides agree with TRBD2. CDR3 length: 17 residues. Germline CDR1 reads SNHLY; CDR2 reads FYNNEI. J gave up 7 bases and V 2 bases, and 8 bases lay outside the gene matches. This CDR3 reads CASSERTSGRGDGTQYF. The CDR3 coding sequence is TGTGCCAGCAGTGAAAGGACTAGCGGGAGGGGTGACGGGACCCAGTACTTC.

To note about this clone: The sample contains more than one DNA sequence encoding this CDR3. CDR3 nucleotides: TGTGCCAGCTCACCCCAGGGACAGAACACTGAAGCTTTCTTT. Translated: CASSPQGQNTEAFF. The V gene is TRBV18, the J gene TRBJ1-1; possible D gene TRBD1, 6 bases. V was shortened by 3 bases and J by 1 base, with 9 bases between the two germline ends. The V gene's germline CDR1 is KGHSH and CDR2 LQKENI. The CDR3 loop spans 14 amino acids.

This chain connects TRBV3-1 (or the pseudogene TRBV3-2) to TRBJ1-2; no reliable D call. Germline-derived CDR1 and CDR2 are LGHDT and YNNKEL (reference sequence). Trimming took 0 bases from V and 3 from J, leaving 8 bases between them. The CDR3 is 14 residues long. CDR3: CASSQDREYYGYTF. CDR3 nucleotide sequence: TGTGCCAGCAGCCAAGATCGGGAATACTATGGCTACACCTTC.

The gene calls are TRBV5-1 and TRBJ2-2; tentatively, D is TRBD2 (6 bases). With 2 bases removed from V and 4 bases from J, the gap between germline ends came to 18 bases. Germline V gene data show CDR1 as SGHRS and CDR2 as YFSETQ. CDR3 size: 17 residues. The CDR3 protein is CASSFLLTGATTGELFF. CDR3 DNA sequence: TGCGCCAGCAGCTTTCTCTTAACGGGAGCCACCACCGGGGAGCTGTTTTTT.

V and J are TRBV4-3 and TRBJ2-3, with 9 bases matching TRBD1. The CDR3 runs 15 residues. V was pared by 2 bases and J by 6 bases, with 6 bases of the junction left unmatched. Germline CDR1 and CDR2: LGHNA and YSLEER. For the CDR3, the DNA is TGCGCCAGCAGCCAAATACAGGGGGCGGCGGATACGCAGTATTTT. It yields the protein CASSQIQGAADTQYF.

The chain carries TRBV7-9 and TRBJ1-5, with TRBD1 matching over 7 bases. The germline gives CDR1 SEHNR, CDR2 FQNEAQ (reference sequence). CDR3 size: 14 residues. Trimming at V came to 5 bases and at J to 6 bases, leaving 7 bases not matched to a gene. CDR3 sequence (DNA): TGTGCCAGCAGCGCACAGGGGCTGTCTCAGCCCCAGCATTTT. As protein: CASSAQGLSQPQHF.

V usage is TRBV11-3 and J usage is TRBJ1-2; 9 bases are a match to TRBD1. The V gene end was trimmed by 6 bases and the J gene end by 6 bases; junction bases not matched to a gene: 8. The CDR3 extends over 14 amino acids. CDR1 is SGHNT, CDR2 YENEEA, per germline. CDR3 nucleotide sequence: TGTGCCAGCAGACCTTACTGGGACAGGGATGGCTACACCTTC. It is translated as CASRPYWDRDGYTF.

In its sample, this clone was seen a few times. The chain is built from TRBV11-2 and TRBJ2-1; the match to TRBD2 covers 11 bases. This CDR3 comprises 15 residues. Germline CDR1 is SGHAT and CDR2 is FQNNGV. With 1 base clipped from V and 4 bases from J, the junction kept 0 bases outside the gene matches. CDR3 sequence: CASSLGTSGYNEQFF. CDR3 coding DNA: TGTGCCAGCAGCTTAGGGACTAGCGGGTACAATGAGCAGTTCTTC.

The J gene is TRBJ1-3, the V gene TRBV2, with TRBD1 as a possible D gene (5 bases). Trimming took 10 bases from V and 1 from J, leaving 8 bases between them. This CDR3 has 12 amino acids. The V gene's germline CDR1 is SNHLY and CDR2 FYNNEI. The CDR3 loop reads CAKQVSGNTIYF. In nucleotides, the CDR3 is TGTGCCAAACAGGTTTCTGGAAACACCATATATTTT.

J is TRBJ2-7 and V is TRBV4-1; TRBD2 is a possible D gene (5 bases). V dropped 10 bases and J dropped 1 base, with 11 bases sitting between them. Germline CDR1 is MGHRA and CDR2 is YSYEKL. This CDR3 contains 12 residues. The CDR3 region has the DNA TGCGCCATCCTGCGGAGGTCCTACGAGCAGTACTTC. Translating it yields CAILRRSYEQYF.

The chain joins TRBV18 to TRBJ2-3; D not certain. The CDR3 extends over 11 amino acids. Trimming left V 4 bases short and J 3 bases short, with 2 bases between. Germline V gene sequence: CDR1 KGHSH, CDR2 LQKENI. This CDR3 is CASSLTDTQYF. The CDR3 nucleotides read TGTGCCAGCTCACTAACAGATACGCAGTATTTT.